The 13 T cell receptor beta chains listed next were all sequenced from one sample in a study of beta chain bispecific antibodies for T cell cancers. TCRdb re-called the 5' RACE reads with MiXCR, one entry per CDR3 protein. The sample has tens of thousands of distinct CDR3 sequences, approximately 2% seen once. Blood mononuclear cells were expanded for roughly 3 days using either OKT3 anti-CD3 antibody or CD3/CD28 beads. These receptors have no identified antigens. Study-wide points: In these mixed samples, most targeted TRBV reads derived from the leukemia cell line. Versus anti-CD19, anti-TRBV12 exposure cut the TRBV12-3 share of TRBV signal by more than 98%.

The material was healthy donor T cells cultured with leukemia cells, obtained from a culture containing a bispecific antibody targeting TCR Vbeta12. These receptors were obtained from a human donor in good health. Some clones in this sample may be carry-over from other donors' samples.

This clonotype was seen at least ten times. The chain links TRBV28 to TRBJ1-4; tentative D call: TRBD1 (6 bases). Between the trimmed V and J ends, which lost 5 bases and 1 base, there was a span of 14 bases. This CDR3 spans 16 amino acids. The V gene's germline CDR1 is MDHEN and CDR2 SYDVKM. The CDR3 reads CASSIQGTVTNEKLFF. CDR3 sequence (DNA): TGTGCCAGCAGTATACAGGGTACCGTAACTAATGAAAAACTGTTTTTT.

This clonotype is judged medium-sized. The rearrangement uses TRBV20-1 and TRBJ2-7, with 8 nucleotides matching TRBD1. The V segment lost 6 bases and the J segment 3 bases; nucleotides outside the gene matches: 1. The CDR3 runs 11 residues. The germline gives CDR1 DFQATT, CDR2 SNEGSKA (reference sequence). CDR3 region: CSADRDYEQYF. As DNA, the CDR3 is TGCAGTGCGGACAGGGACTACGAGCAGTACTTC.

The sample holds many counts of this clonotype. This chain uses TRBV7-9 with TRBJ1-2; D unclear. V was clipped by 7 bases and J by 1 base, with 19 bases between them. CDR3 length: 16 residues. Germline V gene sequence: CDR1 SEHNR, CDR2 FQNEAQ (reference sequence). CDR3 in amino acids: CASTGVRVRNNYGYTF. Written as DNA, the CDR3 is TGTGCCAGCACCGGTGTAAGGGTTCGAAATAACTATGGCTACACCTTC.

This clonotype was recorded many times. The J gene is TRBJ1-6, the V gene TRBV10-2; D not certain. CDR3 length: 13 amino acids. Germline assignment: CDR1 WSHSY and CDR2 SAAADI. With 8 bases removed from V and 0 bases from J, the gap between germline ends came to 5 bases. CDR3 residues: CASQSSYNSPLHF. The CDR3 DNA is TGCGCCAGCCAGAGCTCCTATAATTCACCCCTCCACTTT.

This clonotype occurred many times. The genes are TRBV27 and TRBJ1-5; perhaps TRBD1 as D (5 bases). Trimming took off 3 bases at V and 7 bases at J, with 10 bases between the two ends. Germline assignment: CDR1 MNHEY and CDR2 SMNVEV (reference sequence). This CDR3 has 13 amino acids. The CDR3 loop reads CASSFGTAQPQHF. The DNA for the CDR3 is TGTGCCAGCAGTTTTGGGACCGCGCAGCCCCAGCATTTT.

This clonotype was detected many times. The rearrangement uses TRBV20-1 and TRBJ1-4; no clear D. The CDR3 is made up of 16 amino acids. In germline, CDR1 is DFQATT, CDR2 SNEGSKA (reference sequence). Trimming removed 6 bases from V and 6 bases from J, with 23 bases in between. The DNA for the CDR3 is TGCAGTGCCGCGCCTCTGGGTGGAGTATCCTATGAAAAACTGTTTTTT. Translated: CSAAPLGGVSYEKLFF.

This clonotype was recorded many times. This chain links TRBV6-2 or TRBV6-3 with TRBJ2-3, with 12 bases that match TRBD2. Germline values: CDR1 MNHEY, CDR2 SVGEGT. V shed 0 bases and J 6 bases; nucleotides not matched to a gene: 7. The length of the CDR3 is 17 residues. CDR3 nucleotide sequence: TGTGCCAGCAGTTACTCGCTAGCGGGGGGGGCCATGGATACGCAGTATTTT. Its translation: CASSYSLAGGAMDTQYF.

Within the sample, this clonotype is medium-sized (0.01 to 0.1%). The genes are TRBV5-4 and TRBJ2-2; D unresolved. Between the trimmed V and J ends, which lost 1 base and 4 bases, there was a span of 5 bases. CDR3 length: 13 residues. Germline loops: CDR1 SGHNT, CDR2 YYREEE (reference sequence). The CDR3 reads CASSLSVTGELFF. The CDR3 DNA reads TGTGCCAGCAGCTTGTCTGTCACCGGGGAGCTGTTTTTT.

This clonotype showed up many times. V usage is TRBV4-1 and J usage is TRBJ2-2, with TRBD2 as a possible D gene (6 bases). CDR3 length: 18 amino acids. CDR1 is MGHRA, CDR2 YSYEKL, per germline. With 0 bases removed from V and 5 bases from J, the gap between germline ends came to 19 bases. The CDR3 here is CASSQDAWTISTTGELFF. CDR3 nucleotide sequence: TGCGCCAGCAGCCAAGATGCCTGGACTATATCGACGACCGGGGAGCTGTTTTTT.

This clonotype appeared many times. V is TRBV10-3 and J is TRBJ2-3, with TRBD1 matching over 8 bases. Per the germline V gene, CDR1 is ENHRY and CDR2 is SYGVKD. V was clipped by 3 bases and J by 4 bases; unmatched bases: 6. This CDR3 has 15 amino acids. The CDR3 DNA reads TGTGCCATCAGTGATCCGATGACAGGGGCAGATACGCAGTATTTT. The encoded protein is CAISDPMTGADTQYF.

This clonotype was picked up many times. The chain joins TRBV19 to TRBJ2-1; TRBD1 aligns across 7 bases. V gave up 4 bases and J gave up 0 bases; unmatched junction bases: 9. The germline CDR1 and CDR2 sequences are LNHDA and SQIVND (reference sequence). There are 17 residues in the CDR3. The CDR3 coding sequence is TGTGCCAGTAGTAGGGGGACAGCTTCGAGCTCCTACAATGAGCAGTTCTTC. The encoded protein is CASSRGTASSSYNEQFF.

Ten or more counts support this clonotype. V usage is TRBV7-9 and J usage is TRBJ2-1, with 11 bases lining up with TRBD2. Germline CDR1 and CDR2: SEHNR and FQNEAQ (reference sequence). The CDR3 runs to 16 residues. J gave up 4 bases and V 6 bases, and 8 bases lay outside the gene matches. The CDR3 sequence is CASSPPRTSGYNEQFF. CDR3 DNA: TGTGCCAGCAGTCCACCTCGGACTAGCGGGTACAATGAGCAGTTCTTC.

There are many counts of this clonotype. J is TRBJ2-7 and V is TRBV3-1; tentative D call: TRBD1 (6 bases). The V and J ends lost 4 bases and 2 bases respectively, with 15 bases between them. CDR3 length equals 15 residues. CDR1 and CDR2 from the germline V gene are LGHDT and YNNKEL (reference sequence). In nucleotides, the CDR3 is TGTGCCAGCAGCCCTTCAGGAGACAGGACCTACGAGCAGTACTTC. Its translation: CASSPSGDRTYEQYF.